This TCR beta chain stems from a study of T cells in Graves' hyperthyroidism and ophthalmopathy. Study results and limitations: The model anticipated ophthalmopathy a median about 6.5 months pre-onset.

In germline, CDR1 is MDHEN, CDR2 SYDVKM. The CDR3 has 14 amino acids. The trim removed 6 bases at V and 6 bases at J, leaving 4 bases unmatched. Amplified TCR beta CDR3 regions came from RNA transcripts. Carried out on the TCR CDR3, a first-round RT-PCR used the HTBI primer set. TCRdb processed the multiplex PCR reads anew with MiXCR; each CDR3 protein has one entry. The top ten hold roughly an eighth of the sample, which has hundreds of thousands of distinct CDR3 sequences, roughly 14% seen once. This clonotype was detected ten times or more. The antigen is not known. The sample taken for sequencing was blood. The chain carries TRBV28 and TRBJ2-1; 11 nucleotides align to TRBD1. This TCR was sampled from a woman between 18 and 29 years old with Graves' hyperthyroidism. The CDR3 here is CASRRGQGVNEQFF. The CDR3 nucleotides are TGTGCCAGCAGAAGGGGACAGGGGGTCAATGAGCAGTTCTTC.